These 17 T cell receptor beta chains were sequenced from one sample in a study of shared clonotypes between healthy human individuals. Libraries were prepared by immunoSEQ multiplex PCR; TCRdb keeps only in-frame clonotypes and omits some of them. The table has 1.4 million or so clones, approximately 98.5% seen once. The sample taken for sequencing was naive CD4+ T cells sorted from blood. Subset: CD45RA+ positively selected. The receptor set was obtained from a man between 25 and 39 years old in good health.

This sequence joins TRBV29-1 and TRBJ2-1; 13 bases line up with TRBD2. The germline gives CDR1 SQVTM, CDR2 ANQGSEA. This CDR3 is 19 amino acids long. Germline trimming cut 1 base from V and 1 base from J; bases unmatched to any gene: 10. The DNA of the CDR3 is TGCAGCGTTGAAGGCACTAGCGGGAGGGTATTTAGGTCCTACAATGAGCAGTTCTTC. Its protein product is CSVEGTSGRVFRSYNEQFF.

The V gene is TRBV9, the J gene TRBJ2-7; 9 positions agree with TRBD2. Germline assignment: CDR1 SGDLS and CDR2 YYNGEE. The CDR3 length is 15 residues. The V and J ends lost 0 bases and 5 bases, in that order; junction bases with no gene match: 6. The DNA for the CDR3 is TGTGCCAGCAGCGTAGGGCCATTAGCGGGAGACGAGCAGTACTTC. Protein sequence: CASSVGPLAGDEQYF. Based on the CDR3 plus reference TRBV9 and TRBJ2-7, the full variable domain is DSGVTQTPKHLITATGQRVTLRCSPRSGDLSVYWYQQSLDQGLQFLIQYYNGEERAKGNILERFSAQQFPDLHSELNLSSLELGDSALYFCASSVGPLAGDEQYFGPGTRLTVT.

The V gene is TRBV2, the J gene TRBJ1-1; D remains ambiguous. There are 11 residues in the CDR3. Germline loops: CDR1 SNHLY, CDR2 FYNNEI. The V end was cut by 6 bases, the J end by 7 bases, with 9 bases between. CDR3 loop: CASSRTDEAFF. DNA of the CDR3: TGTGCCAGCAGCCGGACGGATGAAGCTTTCTTT. Looking up the rest from reference TRBV2 and TRBJ1-1 gives the full variable domain: EPEVTQTPSHQVTQMGQEVILRCVPISNHLYFYWYRQILGQKVEFLVSFYNNEISEKSEIFDDQFSVERPDGSNFTLKIRSTKLEDSAMYFCASSRTDEAFFGQGTRLTVV.

The V and J genes are TRBV6-6 and TRBJ2-5, with D maybe TRBD1 (6 bases). The length of the CDR3 is 16 residues. CDR1 and CDR2 (germline): MNHNY, SVGAGI (reference sequence). The V and J ends lost 2 bases and 7 bases respectively, with 20 bases between them. The DNA for the CDR3 is TGTGCCAGCAGTTACGACGGACAGACCCCGAGTGGGACCCAGTACTTC. It yields the protein CASSYDGQTPSGTQYF.

DNA for the CDR3: TGTGCCAGCAGTTTAAGGGGACAGAGTAGCACAGATACGCAGTATTTT. As protein: CASSLRGQSSTDTQYF. The chain has TRBV27 and TRBJ2-3; 7 bases line up with TRBD1. The CDR3 consists of 16 residues. V was clipped by 2 bases and J by 0 bases; unmatched bases: 5. Per the germline V gene, CDR1 is MNHEY and CDR2 is SMNVEV (reference sequence).

The V and J genes are TRBV2 and TRBJ1-4; D possibly corresponds to TRBD1 (5 bases). The V gene's germline CDR1 is SNHLY and CDR2 FYNNEI. The V end lost 3 bases, the J end lost 4 bases, and 12 bases lay between the germline ends. The CDR3 is made up of 15 amino acids. The CDR3 coding sequence is TGTGCCAGCAGTGAGGGACGGATTTATAATGAAAAACTGTTTTTT. This encodes CASSEGRIYNEKLFF.

The chain joins TRBV10-1 to TRBJ2-3; 9 bases fit TRBD2. The CDR3 runs 15 residues. CDR1 is WNHNN and CDR2 is SYGVQD in the germline V gene (reference sequence). V lost 2 bases to trimming and J lost 4 bases; unmatched junction nucleotides: 4. CDR3 in amino acids: CASSEVAGAPDTQYF. In nucleotides, the CDR3 is TGCGCCAGCAGTGAGGTAGCGGGAGCACCAGATACGCAGTATTTT.

The J gene is TRBJ1-5, the V gene TRBV19; D may be TRBD1 (6 bases). CDR3 length: 16 amino acids. Germline assignment: CDR1 LNHDA and CDR2 SQIVND (reference sequence). The ends were cut back, 3 bases at V and 1 base at J, with 13 bases in the middle. CDR3 amino acids: CASSIYRARSNQPQHF. CDR3 nucleotides: TGTGCCAGTAGTATCTACAGGGCAAGGAGCAATCAGCCCCAGCATTTT.

This clone was seen once. The rearrangement uses TRBV25-1 and TRBJ2-1, with 11 bases aligning to TRBD2. This CDR3 region has 16 residues. Trimming took 4 bases from V and 5 from J; bases not matched to a gene: 7. CDR1 is MGHDK, CDR2 SYGVNS, per germline. The CDR3 reads CASSAPGGLADNEQFF. The CDR3 nucleotides read TGTGCCAGCAGTGCCCCTGGGGGACTAGCGGACAATGAGCAGTTCTTC.

The gene calls are TRBV9 and TRBJ2-3; 8 positions match TRBD2. Germline values: CDR1 SGDLS, CDR2 YYNGEE. J lost 5 bases, V lost 0 bases, and 11 bases had no gene match. CDR3 length: 17 residues. The CDR3 DNA is TGTGCCAGCAGCGTAGATCTGACGGGAGGGCCGGGAGATACGCAGTATTTT. This translates into CASSVDLTGGPGDTQYF.

The V gene is TRBV5-4, the J gene TRBJ2-3; 8 bases are shared with TRBD2. V shed 3 bases, J shed 7 bases, and the junction held 10 bases outside the gene matches. The V gene's germline CDR1 is SGHNT and CDR2 YYREEE (reference sequence). The CDR3 consists of 15 residues. The DNA of the CDR3 is TGTGCCAGCAGCTCCGGGACTAGGTTAATGAATACGCAGTATTTT. Encoded protein: CASSSGTRLMNTQYF.

In the case of this clone: Other DNA sequences of this sample code for an identical CDR3. The chain has TRBV19 and TRBJ1-5; the D is unclear. Germline V lookup: CDR1 LNHDA, CDR2 SQIVND (reference sequence). The CDR3 length is 13 residues. Trimming removed 3 bases from V and 4 bases from J, with 7 bases in between. CDR3: CASSISRNQPQHF. The CDR3 DNA reads as TGTGCCAGTAGTATTTCCCGGAATCAGCCCCAGCATTTT.

The gene calls are TRBV6-1 and TRBJ2-5; perhaps TRBD2 as D (6 bases). The CDR3 is 14 residues long. V lost 7 bases and J 2 bases, leaving 14 bases between the germline ends. Germline V gene lookup returns CDR1 MNHNS and CDR2 SASEGT. The CDR3 coding sequence is TGTGCCAGCATTTACGGGAGAGAGCAAGAGACCCAGTACTTC. Its translation: CASIYGREQETQYF.

The chain combines TRBV28 with TRBJ2-1; 9 bases map to TRBD2. In germline, CDR1 is MDHEN, CDR2 SYDVKM. This CDR3 region has 16 residues. J lost 4 bases, V lost 2 bases, and 6 bases had no gene match. For the CDR3, the DNA is TGTGCCAGCAGTTTAAATAGCGGGAGAAGATACAATGAGCAGTTCTTC. Translation: CASSLNSGRRYNEQFF.

A note on this clone: A read error may produce the germline difference seen at one junction end. The same CDR3 also results from other DNA sequences found in this sample. V is TRBV20-1 and J is TRBJ2-1; D may be TRBD1 (5 bases). The CDR3 has 11 amino acids. Germline V gene lookup returns CDR1 DFQATT and CDR2 SNEGSKA (reference sequence). The CDR3 region is CSVRTNNEQFF. DNA of the CDR3: TGTTCTGTCCGGACAAACAATGAGCAGTTCTTC.

The rearrangement uses TRBV5-8 and TRBJ2-7; a weak D match, TRBD2 (5 bases). Between the trimmed V and J ends, which lost 5 bases and 6 bases, there was a span of 18 bases. Germline V gene data show CDR1 as SGHTS and CDR2 as YDEGEE. There are 14 residues in the CDR3. CDR3 bases: TGTGCCAGCAGGCTACTAGGGTCAGGAGGCGAGCAGTACTTC. Residues: CASRLLGSGGEQYF.

CDR3 protein: CASSKESSDEQFF. The DNA of the CDR3 is TGTGCCAGCAGCAAGGAAAGTAGCGATGAGCAGTTCTTC. The chain employs TRBV21-1 and TRBJ2-1; the table's D call of TRBD2 was not tested on the DNA. TRBV21-1 is a pseudogene. This CDR3 is 13 amino acids long.